This TCR beta chain appears in the sequencing data of a study of blood T cell repertoires in COVID-19. Overall study context: COVID-19 samples collected from the United States, Italy and Spain covered acute and convalescent phases.

The CDR3 is 15 amino acids. Germline CDR1 and CDR2: PRHDT and FYEKMQ (reference sequence). V was cut by 0 bases and J by 4 bases, with 10 bases left in between. Per the original methods: Estimation of nucleated cell counts was performed using reference gene primer amplification. Some clones are missing from TCRdb's copy, which holds only in-frame ones; the method was immunoSEQ multiplex PCR. The V and J calls and the clone size are those of that table, but D and trimming were determined from the DNA. The table shows around 360,000 clones, with 87% occurring only once. The sequenced sample was peripheral blood. V gene TRBV13 combines with J gene TRBJ1-3; D uncertain. The TCR comes from a woman in her 30s with COVID-19, enrolled during active disease. The CDR3 sequence is CASSLGFSRGNTIYF. The DNA for the CDR3 is TGTGCCAGCAGCTTAGGTTTCTCGAGGGGAAACACCATATATTTT.